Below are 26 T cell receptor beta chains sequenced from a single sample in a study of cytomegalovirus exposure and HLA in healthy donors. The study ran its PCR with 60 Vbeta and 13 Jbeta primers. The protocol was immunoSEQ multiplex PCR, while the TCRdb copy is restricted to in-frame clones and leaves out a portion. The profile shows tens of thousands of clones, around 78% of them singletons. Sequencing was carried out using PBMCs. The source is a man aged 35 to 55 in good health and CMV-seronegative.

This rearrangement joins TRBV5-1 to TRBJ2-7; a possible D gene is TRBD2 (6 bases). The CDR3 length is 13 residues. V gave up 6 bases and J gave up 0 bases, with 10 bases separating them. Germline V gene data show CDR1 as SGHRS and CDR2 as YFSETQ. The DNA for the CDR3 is TGCGCCAGCAATCCTAGCGACTCCTACGAGCAGTACTTC. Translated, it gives CASNPSDSYEQYF.

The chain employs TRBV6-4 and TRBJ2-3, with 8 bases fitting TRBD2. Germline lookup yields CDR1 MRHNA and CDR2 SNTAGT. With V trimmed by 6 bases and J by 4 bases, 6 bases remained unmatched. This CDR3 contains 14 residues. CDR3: CASSPSGSSDTQYF. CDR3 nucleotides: TGTGCCAGCAGCCCCAGCGGGAGCTCAGATACGCAGTATTTT.

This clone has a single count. The CDR3 nucleotides are TGTGCCAGCAGTTTGTTCAGTGGCAGGGGATACTATGGCTACACCTTC. This sequence encodes CASSLFSGRGYYGYTF. V usage is TRBV27 and J usage is TRBJ1-2; D possibly corresponds to TRBD1 (6 bases). The V and J ends lost 3 bases and 3 bases respectively, with 17 bases between them. CDR1 and CDR2 (germline): MNHEY, SMNVEV (reference sequence). The length of the CDR3 is 16 residues.

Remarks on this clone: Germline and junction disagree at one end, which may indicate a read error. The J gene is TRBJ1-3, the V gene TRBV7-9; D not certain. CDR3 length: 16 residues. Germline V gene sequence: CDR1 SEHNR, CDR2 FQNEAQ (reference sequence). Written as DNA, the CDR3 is TGTTCCAGCAGCTTAGGCGGGTCCATAGCTGGAAACACCATATATTTT. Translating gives CSSSLGGSIAGNTIYF. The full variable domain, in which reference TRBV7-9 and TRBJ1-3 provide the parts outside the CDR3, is DTGVSQNPRHKITKRGQNVTFRCDPISEHNRLYWYRQTLGQGPEFLTYFQNEAQLEKSRLLSDRFSAERPKGSFSTLEIQRTEQGDSAMYLCSSSLGGSIAGNTIYFGEGSWLTVV.

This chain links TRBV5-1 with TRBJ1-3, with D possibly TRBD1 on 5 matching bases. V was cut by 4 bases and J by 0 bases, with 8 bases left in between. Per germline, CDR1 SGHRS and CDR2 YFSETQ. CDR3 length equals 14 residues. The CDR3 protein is CASSRGDSGNTIYF. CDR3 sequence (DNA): TGCGCCAGCAGCAGGGGTGACTCTGGAAACACCATATATTTT.

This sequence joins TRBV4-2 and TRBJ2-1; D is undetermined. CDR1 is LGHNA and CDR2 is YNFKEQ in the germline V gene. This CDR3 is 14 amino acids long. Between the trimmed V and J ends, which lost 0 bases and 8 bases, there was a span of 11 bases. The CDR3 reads CASSQDNGRDEQFF. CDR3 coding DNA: TGTGCCAGCAGCCAAGATAATGGGCGTGATGAGCAGTTCTTC.

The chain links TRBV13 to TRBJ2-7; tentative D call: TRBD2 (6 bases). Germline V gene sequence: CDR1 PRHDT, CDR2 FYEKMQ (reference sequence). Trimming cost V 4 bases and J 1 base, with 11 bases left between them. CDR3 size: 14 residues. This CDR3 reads CASSSSGPSYEQYF. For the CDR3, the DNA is TGTGCCAGCAGCTCGAGCGGGCCTTCCTACGAGCAGTACTTC.

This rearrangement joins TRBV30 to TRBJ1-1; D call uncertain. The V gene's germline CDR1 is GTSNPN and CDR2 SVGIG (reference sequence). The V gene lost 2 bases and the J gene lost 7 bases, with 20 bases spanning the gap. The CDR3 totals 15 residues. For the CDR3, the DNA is TGTGCCTGGAGTCAAAAAGGCGCCGCGGGAGGTGAAGCTTTCTTT. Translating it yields CAWSQKGAAGGEAFF.

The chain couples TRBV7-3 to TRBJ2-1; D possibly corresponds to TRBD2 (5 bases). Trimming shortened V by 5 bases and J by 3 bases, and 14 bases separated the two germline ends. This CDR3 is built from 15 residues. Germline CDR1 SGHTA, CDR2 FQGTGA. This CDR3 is CASSNGERSYNEQFF. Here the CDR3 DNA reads TGTGCCAGCAGCAATGGGGAGAGGAGCTACAATGAGCAGTTCTTC.

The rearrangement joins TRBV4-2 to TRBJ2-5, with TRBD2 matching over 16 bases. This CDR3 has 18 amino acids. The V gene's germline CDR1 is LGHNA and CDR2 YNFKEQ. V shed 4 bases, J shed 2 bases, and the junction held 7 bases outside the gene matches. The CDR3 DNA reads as TGTGCCAGCAGCCTTGGGACTAGCGGGAGGGCCTTTCAAGAGACCCAGTACTTC. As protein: CASSLGTSGRAFQETQYF.

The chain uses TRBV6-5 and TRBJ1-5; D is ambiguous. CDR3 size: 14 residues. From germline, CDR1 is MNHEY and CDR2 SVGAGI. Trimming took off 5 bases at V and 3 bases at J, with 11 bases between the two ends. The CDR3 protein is CASSEGGNNQPQHF. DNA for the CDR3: TGTGCCAGCAGTGAAGGAGGGAACAATCAGCCCCAGCATTTT.

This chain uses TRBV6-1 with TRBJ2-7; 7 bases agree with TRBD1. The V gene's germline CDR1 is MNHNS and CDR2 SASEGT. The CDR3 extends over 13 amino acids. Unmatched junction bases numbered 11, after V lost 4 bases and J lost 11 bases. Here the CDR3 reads CASSAYRGQNEYF. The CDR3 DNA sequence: TGTGCCAGCAGTGCGTACAGGGGCCAGAACGAGTACTTC.

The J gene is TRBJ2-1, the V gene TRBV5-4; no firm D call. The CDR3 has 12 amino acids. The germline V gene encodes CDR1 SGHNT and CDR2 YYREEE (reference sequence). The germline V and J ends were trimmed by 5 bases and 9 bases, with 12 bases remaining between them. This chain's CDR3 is CASRSSVGEQFF. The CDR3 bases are TGTGCCAGCAGATCCAGTGTTGGTGAGCAGTTCTTC.

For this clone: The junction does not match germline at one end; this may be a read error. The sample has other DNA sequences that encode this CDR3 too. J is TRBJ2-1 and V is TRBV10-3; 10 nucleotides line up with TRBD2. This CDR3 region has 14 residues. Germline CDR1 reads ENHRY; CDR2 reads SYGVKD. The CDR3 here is CAISEREGLNEQFF. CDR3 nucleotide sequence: TGTGCCATTAGTGAGCGGGAGGGCCTCAATGAGCAGTTCTTC.

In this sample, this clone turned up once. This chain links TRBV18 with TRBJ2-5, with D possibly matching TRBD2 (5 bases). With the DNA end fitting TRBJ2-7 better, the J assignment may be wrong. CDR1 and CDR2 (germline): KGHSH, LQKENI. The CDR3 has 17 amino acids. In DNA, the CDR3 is TGTGCCAGCTCAACTACCGAGATTGAGGGATCCTACCACGAGCAGTACTTC. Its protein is CASSTTEIEGSYHEQYF.

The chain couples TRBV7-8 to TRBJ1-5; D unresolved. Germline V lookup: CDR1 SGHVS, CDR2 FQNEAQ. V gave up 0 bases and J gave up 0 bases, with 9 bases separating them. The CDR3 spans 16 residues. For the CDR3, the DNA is TGTGCCAGCAGCTTAGCCAGACTATATAGCAATCAGCCCCAGCATTTT. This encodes CASSLARLYSNQPQHF.

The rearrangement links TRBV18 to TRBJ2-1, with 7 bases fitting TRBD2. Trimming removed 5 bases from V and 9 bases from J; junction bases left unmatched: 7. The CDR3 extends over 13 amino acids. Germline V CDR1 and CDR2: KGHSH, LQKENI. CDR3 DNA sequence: TGTGCCAGCTCAGCTATGACTAGCTTTGAGCAGTTCTTC. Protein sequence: CASSAMTSFEQFF.

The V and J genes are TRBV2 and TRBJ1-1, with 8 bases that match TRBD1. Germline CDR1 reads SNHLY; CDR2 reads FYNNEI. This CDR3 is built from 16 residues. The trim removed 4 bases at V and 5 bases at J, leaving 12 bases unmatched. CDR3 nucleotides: TGTGCCAGCAGTGCAGAGCACCAGGGGGCAAAGACTGAAGCTTTCTTT. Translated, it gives CASSAEHQGAKTEAFF.

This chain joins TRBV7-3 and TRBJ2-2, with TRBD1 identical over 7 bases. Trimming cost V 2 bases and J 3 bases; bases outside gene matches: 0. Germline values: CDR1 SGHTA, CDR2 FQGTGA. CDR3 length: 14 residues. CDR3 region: CASSLDRDTGELFF. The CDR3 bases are TGTGCCAGCAGCTTAGACAGGGACACCGGGGAGCTGTTTTTT.

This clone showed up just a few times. CDR3 in DNA: TGTGCCAGCAGCTCATCGGACAGCTACGAGCAGTACTTC. Translated: CASSSSDSYEQYF. This rearrangement joins TRBV7-3 to TRBJ2-7; D may be TRBD1 (6 bases). V dropped 4 bases and J dropped 3 bases, with 10 bases sitting between them. Germline assignment: CDR1 SGHTA and CDR2 FQGTGA. This CDR3 has 13 residues.

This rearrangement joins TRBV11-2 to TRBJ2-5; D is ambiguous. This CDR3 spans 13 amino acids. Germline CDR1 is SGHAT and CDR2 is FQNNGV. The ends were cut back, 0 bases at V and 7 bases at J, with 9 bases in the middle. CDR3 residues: CASSLERLSTQYF. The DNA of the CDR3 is TGTGCCAGCAGCTTAGAGCGGTTATCGACCCAGTACTTC.

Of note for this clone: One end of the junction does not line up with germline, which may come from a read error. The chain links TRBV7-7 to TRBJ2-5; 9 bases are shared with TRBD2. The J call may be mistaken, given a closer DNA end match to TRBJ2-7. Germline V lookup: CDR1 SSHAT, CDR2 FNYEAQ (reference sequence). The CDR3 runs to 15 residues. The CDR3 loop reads CASSPLAGISYEQYF. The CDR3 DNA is TGTGCTAGCAGCCCTCTAGCGGGGATATCCTACGAGCAGTACTTC.

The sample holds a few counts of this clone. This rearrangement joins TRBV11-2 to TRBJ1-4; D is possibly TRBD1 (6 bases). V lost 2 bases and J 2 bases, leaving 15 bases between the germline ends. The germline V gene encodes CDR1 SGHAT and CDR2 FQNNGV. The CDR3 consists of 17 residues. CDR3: CASSLRGGGATNEKLFF. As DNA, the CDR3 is TGTGCCAGCAGCTTAAGGGGAGGGGGGGCGACTAATGAAAAACTGTTTTTT.

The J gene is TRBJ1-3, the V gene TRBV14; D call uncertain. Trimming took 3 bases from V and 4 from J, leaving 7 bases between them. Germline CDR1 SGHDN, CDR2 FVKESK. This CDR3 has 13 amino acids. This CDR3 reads CASSQASGNTIYF. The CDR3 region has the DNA TGTGCCAGCAGCCAGGCCTCGGGAAACACCATATATTTT.

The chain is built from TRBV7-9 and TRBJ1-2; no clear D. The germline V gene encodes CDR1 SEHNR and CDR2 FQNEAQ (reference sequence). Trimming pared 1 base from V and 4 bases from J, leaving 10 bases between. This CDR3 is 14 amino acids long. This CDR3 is CASSLGAGFYGYTF. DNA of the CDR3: TGTGCCAGCAGCTTAGGGGCTGGCTTCTATGGCTACACCTTC. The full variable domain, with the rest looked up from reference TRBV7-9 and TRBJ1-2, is DTGVSQNPRHKITKRGQNVTFRCDPISEHNRLYWYRQTLGQGPEFLTYFQNEAQLEKSRLLSDRFSAERPKGSFSTLEIQRTEQGDSAMYLCASSLGAGFYGYTFGSGTRLTVV.

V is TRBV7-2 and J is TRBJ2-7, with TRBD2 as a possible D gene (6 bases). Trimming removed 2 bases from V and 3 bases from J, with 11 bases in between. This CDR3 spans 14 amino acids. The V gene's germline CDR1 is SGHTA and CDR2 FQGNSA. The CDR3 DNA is TGTGCCAGCAGCTTAAGCGGGTCAGGCTACGAGCAGTACTTC. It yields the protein CASSLSGSGYEQYF.